These 29 T cell receptor beta chains were sequenced from one sample in a study of Ad26.COV2.S vaccination and SARS-CoV-2 variants. Regarding treatment: around 19 received Ad26.COV2.S at low or high dose, single or two shots; about 5 received placebo; per-sample allocation not given. Sample collection was performed on day 63 after the first vaccine or placebo injection. The repertoire was sequenced with immunoSEQ multiplex PCR; TCRdb's copy has only in-frame clones and lacks some. The profile shows hundreds of thousands of clones, about 80% of them singletons. The sequenced sample was peripheral blood, obtained in a trial of Ad26.COV2.S vaccine versus placebo. These receptors were obtained from a person aged 18 to 59 who received the Ad26.COV2.S COVID-19 vaccine or a placebo.

This clone was found a few times. The chain recombines TRBV10-1 with TRBJ2-1, with 7 bases matching TRBD1. Per germline, CDR1 WNHNN and CDR2 SYGVQD (reference sequence). CDR3 length: 13 amino acids. The ends lost 9 bases at V and 3 bases at J; junction bases unmatched: 5. The CDR3 DNA follows: TGCGCCAGTGGGTGGGACAGCTACAATGAGCAGTTCTTC. Translated, it gives CASGWDSYNEQFF.

This clone was recorded only once. The chain recombines TRBV9 with TRBJ1-1, with D unclear. The CDR3 sequence is 13 residues long. Germline loops: CDR1 SGDLS, CDR2 YYNGEE. V was trimmed by 2 bases and J by 11 bases, leaving 16 bases between them. CDR3 sequence reads: CASSVGSPDRAFF. In DNA, the CDR3 is TGTGCCAGCAGCGTCGGTTCCCCCGACCGGGCTTTCTTT.

This sequence joins TRBV5-4 and TRBJ2-7; 8 positions agree with TRBD2. Trimming took 0 bases from V and 2 from J; bases not matched to a gene: 7. CDR1 and CDR2 from the germline V gene are SGHNT and YYREEE (reference sequence). This CDR3 is built from 16 residues. DNA of the CDR3: TGTGCCAGCAGCTTGGGGCCAGCGGGGGAAACCTACGAGCAGTACTTC. Protein: CASSLGPAGETYEQYF.

The gene calls are TRBV15 and TRBJ1-3, with 9 bases aligning to TRBD1. The CDR3 length is 18 residues. Germline CDR1 is LNHNV and CDR2 is YYDKDF (reference sequence). The junction had 13 bases not matched to a gene; V was cut back by 3 bases and J by 4 bases. In nucleotides, the CDR3 is TGTGCCACCAGCAGCACTCGTCGGACAGGGGAGTCCGGAAACACCATATATTTT. Translated, it gives CATSSTRRTGESGNTIYF.

This chain connects TRBV9 to TRBJ2-2, with TRBD1 identical over 7 bases. From germline, CDR1 is SGDLS and CDR2 YYNGEE. J lost 5 bases, V lost 0 bases, and 7 bases had no gene match. There are 16 residues in the CDR3. CDR3 region: CASSVEGQYPTGELFF. The DNA of the CDR3 is TGTGCCAGCAGCGTAGAGGGACAGTACCCTACCGGGGAGCTGTTTTTT.

This chain connects TRBV19 to TRBJ2-7; no definite D call. Trimming took 5 bases from V and 2 from J, leaving 13 bases between them. CDR1 and CDR2 (germline): LNHDA, SQIVND (reference sequence). CDR3 length: 14 residues. CDR3 DNA: TGTGCCAGTAGTCCCACGACCGTAACCTACGAGCAGTACTTC. Its protein is CASSPTTVTYEQYF.

This chain connects TRBV27 to TRBJ2-3; D ambiguous. V lost 8 bases, J lost 0 bases, and 12 bases lay in between. This CDR3 is 14 amino acids long. The germline V gene has CDR1 MNHEY and CDR2 SMNVEV (reference sequence). The CDR3 loop is CASRANPSTDTQYF. CDR3 nucleotide sequence: TGTGCCAGCCGGGCCAATCCTAGCACAGATACGCAGTATTTT.

This chain connects TRBV5-4 to TRBJ1-1; TRBD1 is a possible D gene (6 bases). V dropped 4 bases and J dropped 1 base, with 14 bases sitting between them. This CDR3 is built from 15 residues. From germline, CDR1 is SGHNT and CDR2 YYREEE (reference sequence). The CDR3 bases are TGTGCCAGCAGCCAGCGTAAACAGGGGAACACTGAAGCTTTCTTT. It encodes CASSQRKQGNTEAFF.

This clone was seen once. CDR3 residues: CASSPGSYGYTF. In DNA, the CDR3 is TGTGCCAGCAGCCCCGGTTCCTATGGCTACACCTTC. The chain carries TRBV6-2 or TRBV6-3 and TRBJ1-2, with D uncertain. V lost 6 bases and J lost 4, with 9 bases in between. Looked up from germline, CDR1 is MNHEY and CDR2 is SVGEGT. This CDR3 is built from 12 residues.

The chain has TRBV6-5 and TRBJ2-1; 10 nucleotides align to TRBD2. The CDR3 covers 15 residues. The germline gives CDR1 MNHEY, CDR2 SVGAGI. The trim removed 6 bases at V and 4 bases at J, leaving 6 bases unmatched. In DNA form, the CDR3 reads TGTGCCAGCAGCCCCGGGACTAGCGTTTACAATGAGCAGTTCTTC. Translating it yields CASSPGTSVYNEQFF.

Written as DNA, the CDR3 is TGTGCCAGCAGTTCCCTTGGCCGGGCCAGCTCCTACAATGAGCAGTTCTTC. Protein sequence: CASSSLGRASSYNEQFF. The chain carries TRBV11-3 and TRBJ2-1; D unclear. The V end lost 6 bases, the J end lost 0 bases, and 18 bases lay between the germline ends. This CDR3 contains 17 residues. Germline V gene data show CDR1 as SGHNT and CDR2 as YENEEA.

V usage is TRBV24-1 and J usage is TRBJ2-1; 7 bases are a match to TRBD2. After removal of 6 bases from V and 7 bases from J, the junction contained 2 bases not matched to a gene. The V gene's germline CDR1 is KGHDR and CDR2 SFDVKD. The CDR3 is made up of 12 amino acids. The CDR3 here is CATSRLANEQFF. CDR3 sequence (DNA): TGTGCCACCAGTCGACTAGCTAATGAGCAGTTCTTC.

The chain recombines TRBV10-2 with TRBJ2-7; 7 nucleotides agree with TRBD2. Per germline, CDR1 WSHSY and CDR2 SAAADI. V dropped 4 bases and J dropped 6; count of bases not matched to a gene: 9. This CDR3 has 14 residues. This CDR3 reads CASSGGGNRPEQYF. CDR3 nucleotide sequence: TGCGCCAGCAGTGGGGGGGGAAACAGGCCCGAGCAGTACTTC.

The V gene is TRBV5-1, the J gene TRBJ1-2; 9 nucleotides agree with TRBD1. Unmatched junction bases numbered 3, after V lost 4 bases and J lost 5 bases. Germline CDR1 and CDR2: SGHRS and YFSETQ. The CDR3 spans 13 residues. The CDR3 spells CASSRDREYGYTF. The CDR3 nucleotides read TGCGCCAGCAGCAGGGACAGGGAGTATGGCTACACCTTC.

This chain links TRBV6-4 with TRBJ2-1; TRBD2 matches 10 bases. Trimming took 6 bases from V and 8 from J; bases not matched to a gene: 1. The CDR3 runs 12 residues. CDR1 is MRHNA, CDR2 SNTAGT, per germline. In nucleotides, the CDR3 is TGTGCCAGCAGCGGACTAGCGGATGAGCAGTTCTTC. Amino acid sequence: CASSGLADEQFF.

This clone was detected only once. The chain couples TRBV7-6 to TRBJ1-1, with D possibly matching TRBD1 (5 bases). With 5 bases removed from V and 1 base from J, the gap between germline ends came to 14 bases. The germline V gene encodes CDR1 SGHVS and CDR2 FNYEAQ. The CDR3 covers 15 residues. The CDR3 is CASSPTALENTEAFF. The CDR3 DNA is TGTGCCAGCAGCCCGACAGCTTTAGAGAACACTGAAGCTTTCTTT.

This chain uses TRBV19 with TRBJ1-1; D is unclear. The germline V gene has CDR1 LNHDA and CDR2 SQIVND (reference sequence). This CDR3 is 13 amino acids long. With 5 bases removed from V and 1 base from J, the gap between germline ends came to 8 bases. This CDR3 reads CASSVGRNTEAFF. The DNA of the CDR3 is TGTGCCAGTAGTGTGGGTAGGAACACTGAAGCTTTCTTT. Based on the CDR3 plus reference TRBV19 and TRBJ1-1, the full variable domain is DGGITQSPKYLFRKEGQNVTLSCEQNLNHDAMYWYRQDPGQGLRLIYYSQIVNDFQKGDIAEGYSVSREKKESFPLTVTSAQKNPTAFYLCASSVGRNTEAFFGQGTRLTVV.

The chain joins TRBV7-9 to TRBJ1-2, with TRBD1 matching over 9 bases. CDR3 length: 16 amino acids. Losses at the gene ends were 5 bases for V and 3 bases for J; bases not matched to a gene: 10. CDR1 and CDR2 (germline): SEHNR, FQNEAQ (reference sequence). This CDR3 reads CASSHRGRDRDYGYTF. The CDR3 DNA is TGTGCCAGCAGCCATCGAGGCCGGGACAGGGACTATGGCTACACCTTC.

This rearrangement joins TRBV12-5 to TRBJ1-1; no firm D call. Germline V lookup: CDR1 LGHNT, CDR2 FRNRAP. The ends were cut back, 3 bases at V and 7 bases at J, with 9 bases in the middle. The CDR3 runs 12 residues. For the CDR3, the DNA is TGTGCTAGTGGTTTACGCGGTCTTGAAGCTTTCTTT. This codes for CASGLRGLEAFF.

This clone was picked up a small number of times. The chain employs TRBV7-2 and TRBJ2-7; weak D call: TRBD2 (5 bases). CDR3 length: 15 amino acids. Germline V CDR1 and CDR2: SGHTA, FQGNSA. Trimming stripped 5 bases from V and 0 bases from J, with 14 bases between. The CDR3: CASSLDYLSSYEQYF. In DNA form, the CDR3 reads TGTGCCAGCAGCCTAGACTACCTCAGCTCCTACGAGCAGTACTTC. Based on the CDR3 plus reference TRBV7-2 and TRBJ2-7, the full variable domain is GAGVSQSPSNKVTEKGKDVELRCDPISGHTALYWYRQSLGQGLEFLIYFQGNSAPDKSGLPSDRFSAERTGGSVSTLTIQRTQQEDSAVYLCASSLDYLSSYEQYFGPGTRLTVT.

The genes are TRBV30 and TRBJ2-7, with D possibly matching TRBD1 (5 bases). The V end was cut by 0 bases, the J end by 3 bases, with 12 bases between. CDR3 size: 14 residues. The germline CDR1 and CDR2 sequences are GTSNPN and SVGIG (reference sequence). CDR3 sequence reads: CAWSVKFTGYEQYF. The CDR3 DNA follows: TGTGCCTGGAGTGTAAAGTTTACAGGCTACGAGCAGTACTTC.

The chain joins TRBV11-3 to TRBJ2-1; tentative D call: TRBD1 (6 bases). The germline gives CDR1 SGHNT, CDR2 YENEEA. CDR3 length: 13 amino acids. The V and J ends lost 5 bases and 13 bases respectively, with 18 bases between them. CDR3 in DNA: TGTGCCAGCAGCCGAAGCCGACAGGTTGGTCAGTTCTTC. It specifies CASSRSRQVGQFF. The whole variable domain, filled in from reference TRBV11-3 and TRBJ2-1, reads EAGVVQSPRYKIIEKKQPVAFWCNPISGHNTLYWYLQNLGQGPELLIRYENEEAVDDSQLPKDRFSAERLKGVDSTLKIQPAELGDSAVYLCASSRSRQVGQFFGPGTRLTVL.

The chain has TRBV10-1 and TRBJ2-5; 7 bases map to TRBD2. There are 12 residues in the CDR3. Germline V lookup: CDR1 WNHNN, CDR2 SYGVQD (reference sequence). Trimming took 7 bases from V and 5 from J; bases not matched to a gene: 4. Written as DNA, the CDR3 is TGCGCCAGCATTGCGCGGGGGGAGACCCAGTACTTC. Residues: CASIARGETQYF.

The chain couples TRBV18 to TRBJ2-5; D may be TRBD2 (5 bases). Germline assignment: CDR1 KGHSH and CDR2 LQKENI. The CDR3 totals 14 residues. Trimming cost V 2 bases and J 2 bases, with 9 bases left between them. CDR3 sequence (DNA): TGTGCCAGCTCACCAAACGGGGTTCAAGAGACCCAGTACTTC. Protein: CASSPNGVQETQYF.

This sequence joins TRBV30 and TRBJ2-7; 10 positions agree with TRBD2. V trimming: 5 bases; J trimming: 6 bases; junction bases outside the gene matches: 4. The CDR3 has 12 residues. The germline V gene has CDR1 GTSNPN and CDR2 SVGIG (reference sequence). CDR3 sequence reads: CAWGLAGVEQYF. CDR3 nucleotide sequence: TGTGCCTGGGGCCTAGCGGGGGTCGAGCAGTACTTC. Variable domain in full (rest from reference TRBV30 and TRBJ2-7): SQTIHQWPATLVQPVGSPLSLECTVEGTSNPNLYWYRQAAGRGLQLLFYSVGIGQISSEVPQNLSASRPQDRQFILSSKKLLLSDSGFYLCAWGLAGVEQYFGPGTRLTVT.

This sequence joins TRBV11-3 and TRBJ2-7, with 8 positions matching TRBD1. Germline CDR1 is SGHNT and CDR2 is YENEEA. The J segment lost 1 base and the V segment lost 5 bases, leaving 13 bases of the junction unmatched. CDR3 length equals 17 residues. The CDR3 sequence is CASSPLGRDRRSYEQYF. The CDR3 DNA follows: TGTGCCAGCAGCCCCTTAGGGCGGGACAGGCGTTCCTACGAGCAGTACTTC. Filled out from reference TRBV11-3 and TRBJ2-7, the complete variable domain reads EAGVVQSPRYKIIEKKQPVAFWCNPISGHNTLYWYLQNLGQGPELLIRYENEEAVDDSQLPKDRFSAERLKGVDSTLKIQPAELGDSAVYLCASSPLGRDRRSYEQYFGPGTRLTVT.

The J gene is TRBJ2-7, the V gene TRBV5-1, with 10 bases lining up with TRBD1. Per germline, CDR1 SGHRS and CDR2 YFSETQ. The CDR3 covers 12 residues. V dropped 7 bases and J dropped 6; count of bases not matched to a gene: 4. CDR3 coding DNA: TGCGCCAGCTCTCGGGACAGGGGCGAGCAGTACTTC. Its translation is CASSRDRGEQYF.

The chain combines TRBV9 with TRBJ2-3; no firm D call. Looked up from germline, CDR1 is SGDLS and CDR2 is YYNGEE. The V end lost 4 bases, the J end lost 6 bases, and 15 bases lay between the germline ends. This CDR3 is built from 14 residues. The CDR3 nucleotides are TGTGCCAGCAGCTCTCCAGGAAGGTGGGATACGCAGTATTTT. Its translation is CASSSPGRWDTQYF.

This sequence joins TRBV15 and TRBJ2-5; 8 bases line up with TRBD1. The CDR3 extends over 16 amino acids. With V trimmed by 1 base and J by 0 bases, 4 bases remained unmatched. CDR1 LNHNV and CDR2 YYDKDF come from the germline V gene (reference sequence). The CDR3, as DNA: TGTGCCACCAGCAGAGCGCGGGACAGGCACCAAGAGACCCAGTACTTC. It translates to CATSRARDRHQETQYF. Full variable domain (missing parts from reference TRBV15 and TRBJ2-5): DAMVIQNPRYQVTQFGKPVTLSCSQTLNHNVMYWYQQKSSQAPKLLFHYYDKDFNNEADTPDNFQSRRPNTSFCFLDIRSPGLGDTAMYLCATSRARDRHQETQYFGPGTRLLVL.